This T cell receptor (beta chain) was obtained from a study of a mutant IDH1 vaccine in newly diagnosed glioma. Study overall: During weeks 1, 3, 5, 7, 11, 15, 19 and 23, patients received eight vaccinations. Those enrolled had earlier been treated with radiotherapy, temozolomide, or both, mostly both.

Findings of the study overall: Pseudoprogression apparently lacked any relation to changes in top peripheral T cell clonotypes.

Trimming took 4 bases from V and 1 from J, leaving 13 bases between them. Per germline, CDR1 KGHSH and CDR2 LQKENI. This CDR3 has 15 amino acids. Stated time point: week 23, last vaccination. It was 300 ug of mutant IDH1 20-mer peptide that made up each vaccine dose, given with topical imiquimod. This table comes from immunoSEQ multiplex PCR, and its TCRdb copy is limited to in-frame clones, with some not included. The table has approximately 35,000 clones, approximately 90% seen once. About this clone itself: Its matching antigen is unknown.

The sequence derives from a man aged 40-49 years with glioma. The V gene is TRBV18, the J gene TRBJ1-1; D might be TRBD1 (6 bases). Sample: PBMCs, taken from a glioma patient whose treatment included an IDH1 peptide vaccine. The CDR3 bases are TGTGCCAGCTCACGGAACCGGGACACGAACACTGAAGCTTTCTTT. Its translation: CASSRNRDTNTEAFF. Supplemented by reference TRBV18 and TRBJ1-1, the full variable domain reads NAGVMQNPRHLVRRRGQEARLRCSPMKGHSHVYWYRQLPEEGLKFMVYLQKENIIDESGMPKERFSAEFPKEGPSILRIQQVVRGDSAAYFCASSRNRDTNTEAFFGQGTRLTVV.